This is a list of T cell receptor beta chains from one sample in a study of cytomegalovirus exposure and HLA in healthy donors. This table comes from immunoSEQ multiplex PCR, and its TCRdb copy is limited to in-frame clones, with some not included. The data contain about 160,000 clones, about 90% of them singletons. Sequences were obtained from PBMCs. The source of these receptors is a young woman in good health and CMV-seropositive. Both conserved end residues are part of each CDR3. D genes are given only for firm matches. Not all rows give a size; the values are once, few, many and, for expanded clones, a class.

D gene,V gene,J gene,clone size,CDR3 DNA,CDR3 protein
TRBD2,TRBV11-3,TRBJ2-3,.,TGTGCCAGCAGCCCGGGTGGGGGGGGCACAGATACGCAGTATTTT,CASSPGGGGTDTQYF
.,TRBV5-1,TRBJ1-4,.,TGCGCCAGCAGCTGGAATGACGGGACTAATGAAAAACTGTTTTTT,CASSWNDGTNEKLFF
.,TRBV5-1,TRBJ1-2,.,TGCGCCAGCAGCTTGGACAGGCCGTCTTATGGCTACACCTTC,CASSLDRPSYGYTF
.,TRBV5-6,TRBJ2-2,.,TGTGCCAGCAGCTTCGTCACCGGGGAGCTGTTTTTT,CASSFVTGELFF
TRBD1,TRBV27,TRBJ2-1,.,TGTGCCAGCAGTCTCGGGACAGGGGTCCACAATGAGCAGTTCTTC,CASSLGTGVHNEQFF
.,TRBV27,TRBJ1-6,.,TGTGCCAGCAGTTATGTAGGGAGCTCCTATAATTCACCCCTCCACTTT,CASSYVGSSYNSPLHF
.,TRBV18,TRBJ1-2,.,TGTGCCAGCTCACCCCAGGAAGGAACTAACTATGGCTACACCTTC,CASSPQEGTNYGYTF
TRBD1,TRBV6-5,TRBJ1-3,.,TGTGCCAGCAGTTACGACAGGGGGTCTGGAAACACCATATATTTT,CASSYDRGSGNTIYF
.,TRBV2,TRBJ1-4,.,TGTGCCAGCAGTCGGGGGGGAACTAATGAAAAACTGTTTTTT,CASSRGGTNEKLFF
.,TRBV5-5,TRBJ1-1,.,TGTGCCAGCAGCTTGGGTTATGAAGCTTTCTTT,CASSLGYEAFF
TRBD1,TRBV7-9,TRBJ2-7,.,TGTGCCAGCAGCTTCGGGACAGGGGGCATGTACGAGCAGTACTTC,CASSFGTGGMYEQYF
TRBD2,TRBV7-3,TRBJ2-7,once,TGTGCCAGCAGCCCTACTAGCGGGAGGCGGCACGAGCAGTACTTC,CASSPTSGRRHEQYF
TRBD1,TRBV5-1,TRBJ1-2,.,TGCGCCAGCAGCCGTGGGACAGGGGAAGGCTATGGCTACACCTTC,CASSRGTGEGYGYTF
.,TRBV7-9,TRBJ2-7,.,TGTGCCAGCAGCCAAGGACAGATCTCCTACGAGCAGTACTTC,CASSQGQISYEQYF
TRBD1,TRBV7-9,TRBJ2-5,.,TGTGCCAGCAGCCCCGGACAGGGACAAGAGACCCAGTACTTC,CASSPGQGQETQYF
.,TRBV4-1,TRBJ2-7,.,TGCGCCAGCAGCCCAACAGTGGCAGGGCGACCCTACGAGCAGTACTTC,CASSPTVAGRPYEQYF
.,TRBV20-1,TRBJ2-1,.,TGCGGGGGGAGCTCCTACAATGAGCAGTTCTTC,CGGSSYNEQFF
.,TRBV9,TRBJ2-3,once,TGTGCCAGCGCACGGGAGCTCACAGATACGCAGTATTTT,CASARELTDTQYF
.,TRBV4-1,TRBJ1-4,.,TGCGCCAGCAGCCAAGCCCACAGAGCAACTAATGAAAAACTGTTTTTT,CASSQAHRATNEKLFF
.,TRBV15,TRBJ2-5,.,TGTGCCACCAGCAGAGATCGGGGGAGACGGGAGACCCAGTACTTC,CATSRDRGRRETQYF
TRBD1,TRBV7-2,TRBJ2-7,once,TGTGCCAGCAGCTCGGGACAGGCCGACTACGAGCAGTACTTC,CASSSGQADYEQYF
.,TRBV29-1,TRBJ2-7,.,TGCAGCGTACTGGACAGAGACAATTACGAGCAGTACTTC,CSVLDRDNYEQYF